This T cell receptor (beta chain) was recorded in a study of T cells in localized non-small cell lung cancer. Overall study results and limits: Adjacent lung had a median roughly 61 of the 100 largest tumor clones.

There are 15 residues in the CDR3. The germline gives CDR1 MNHGY, CDR2 SAAAGT. V gave up 5 bases and J gave up 1 base; unmatched junction bases: 8. Regarding this clone: Antigen specificity is unknown.

Some clones are missing from TCRdb's copy, which holds only in-frame ones; the method was immunoSEQ multiplex PCR. The table includes about 6,800 clones, about half detected once. The sequencing here drew on lymph node tissue, taken before any cancer treatment. The sequence derives from a man aged 35 to 69 with stage I lung adenocarcinoma. The rearrangement links TRBV6-8 to TRBJ2-7; TRBD1 agrees at 7 bases. The CDR3 loop is CASSGRQQGSYEQYF. CDR3 bases: TGTGCCAGCAGTGGCCGCCAACAGGGGTCCTACGAGCAGTACTTC.